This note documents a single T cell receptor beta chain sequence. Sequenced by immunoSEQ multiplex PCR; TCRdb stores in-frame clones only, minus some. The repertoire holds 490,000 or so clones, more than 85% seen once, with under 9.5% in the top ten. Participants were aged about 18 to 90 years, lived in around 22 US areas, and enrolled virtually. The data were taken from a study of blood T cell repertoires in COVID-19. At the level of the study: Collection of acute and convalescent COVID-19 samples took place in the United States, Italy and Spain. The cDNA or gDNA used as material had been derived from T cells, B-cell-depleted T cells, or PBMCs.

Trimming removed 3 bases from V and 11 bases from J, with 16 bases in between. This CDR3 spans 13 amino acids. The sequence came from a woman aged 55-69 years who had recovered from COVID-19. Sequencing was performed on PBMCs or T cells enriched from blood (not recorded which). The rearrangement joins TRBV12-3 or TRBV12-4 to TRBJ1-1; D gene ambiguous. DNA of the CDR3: TGTGCCAGCAGTTTTGCGTGGGCAGAGCTGGCTTTCTTT. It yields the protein CASSFAWAELAFF.